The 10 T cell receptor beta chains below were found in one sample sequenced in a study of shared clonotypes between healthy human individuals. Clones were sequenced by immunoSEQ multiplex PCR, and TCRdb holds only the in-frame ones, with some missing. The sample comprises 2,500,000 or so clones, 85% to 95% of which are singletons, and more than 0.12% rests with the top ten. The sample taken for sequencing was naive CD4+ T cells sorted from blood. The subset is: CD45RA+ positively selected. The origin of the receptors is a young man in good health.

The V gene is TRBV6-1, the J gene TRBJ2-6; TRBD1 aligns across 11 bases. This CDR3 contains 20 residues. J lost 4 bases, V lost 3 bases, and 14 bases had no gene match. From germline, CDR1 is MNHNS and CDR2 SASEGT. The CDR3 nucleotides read TGTGCCAGCAGTGAGTTCCGGACAGGGGGCCGCTTGTGGGGGGCCAACGTCCTGACTTTC. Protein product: CASSEFRTGGRLWGANVLTF.

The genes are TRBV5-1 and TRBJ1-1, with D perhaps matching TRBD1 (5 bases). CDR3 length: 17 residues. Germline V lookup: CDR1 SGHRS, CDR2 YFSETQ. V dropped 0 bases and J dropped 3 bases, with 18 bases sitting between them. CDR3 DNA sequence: TGCGCCAGCAGCTTGGCCAAGCGGGGGGGTATGGACACTGAAGCTTTCTTT. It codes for CASSLAKRGGMDTEAFF.

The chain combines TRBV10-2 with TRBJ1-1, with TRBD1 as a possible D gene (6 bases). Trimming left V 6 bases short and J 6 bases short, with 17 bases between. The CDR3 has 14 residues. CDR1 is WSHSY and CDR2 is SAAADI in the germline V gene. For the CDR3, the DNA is TGCGCCAGCAGGGCAGGGGCTAGTACCGCTGAAGCTTTCTTT. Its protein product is CASRAGASTAEAFF.

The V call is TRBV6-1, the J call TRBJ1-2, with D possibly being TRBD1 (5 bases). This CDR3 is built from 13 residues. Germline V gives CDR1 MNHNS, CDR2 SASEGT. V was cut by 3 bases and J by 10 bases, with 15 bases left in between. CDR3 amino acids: CASSESGLRSYTF. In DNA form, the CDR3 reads TGTGCCAGCAGTGAGTCGGGACTCCGATCCTACACCTTC.

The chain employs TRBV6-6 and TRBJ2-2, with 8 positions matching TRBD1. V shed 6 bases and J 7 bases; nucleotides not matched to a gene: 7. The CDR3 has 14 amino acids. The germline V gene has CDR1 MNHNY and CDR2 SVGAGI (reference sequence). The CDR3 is CASRLGQGFGELFF. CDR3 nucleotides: TGTGCCAGCAGGCTAGGACAGGGATTCGGGGAGCTGTTTTTT.

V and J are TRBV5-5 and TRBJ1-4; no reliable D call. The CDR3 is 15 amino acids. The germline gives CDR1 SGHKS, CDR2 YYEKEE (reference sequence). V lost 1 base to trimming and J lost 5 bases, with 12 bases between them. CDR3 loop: CASSLSPTANEKLFF. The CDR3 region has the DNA TGTGCCAGCAGCTTGTCCCCAACGGCCAATGAAAAACTGTTTTTT.

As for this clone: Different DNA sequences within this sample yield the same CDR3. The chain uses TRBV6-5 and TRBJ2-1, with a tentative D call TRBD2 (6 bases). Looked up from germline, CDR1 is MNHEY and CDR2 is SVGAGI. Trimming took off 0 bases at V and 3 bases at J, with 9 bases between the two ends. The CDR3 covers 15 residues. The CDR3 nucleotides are TGTGCCAGCAGTTACTCGGTCGGGAGCTACAATGAGCAGTTCTTC. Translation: CASSYSVGSYNEQFF.

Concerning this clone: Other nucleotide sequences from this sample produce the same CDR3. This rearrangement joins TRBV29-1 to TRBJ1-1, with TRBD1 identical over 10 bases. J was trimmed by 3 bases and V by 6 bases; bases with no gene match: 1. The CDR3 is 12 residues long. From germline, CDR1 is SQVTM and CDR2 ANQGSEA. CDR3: CSVGQGDTEAFF. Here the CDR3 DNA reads TGCAGCGTAGGACAGGGGGACACTGAAGCTTTCTTT.

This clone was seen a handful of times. This chain's CDR3 is CASSETNQPQHF. The DNA of the CDR3 is TGTGCCAGCAGTGAGACCAATCAGCCCCAGCATTTT. V usage is TRBV2 and J usage is TRBJ1-5; D remains unclear. This CDR3 is built from 12 residues. V was shortened by 3 bases and J by 3 bases, with 3 bases between the two germline ends. Germline-derived CDR1 and CDR2 are SNHLY and FYNNEI.

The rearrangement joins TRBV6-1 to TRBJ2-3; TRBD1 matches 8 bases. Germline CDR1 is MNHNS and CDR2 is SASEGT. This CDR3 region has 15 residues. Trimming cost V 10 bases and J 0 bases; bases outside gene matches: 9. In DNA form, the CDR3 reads TGTGCCACTCGATCCGGGACAGGAAGCACAGATACGCAGTATTTT. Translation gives CATRSGTGSTDTQYF.